The 26 T cell receptor beta chains listed next were all sequenced from one sample in a study of blood T cell repertoires in COVID-19. Measured with immunoSEQ multiplex PCR; TCRdb has only the in-frame clones, and not every one. This sample has 180,000 or so clones, with 80% to 85% found just once. Material: peripheral blood. These receptors were collected from a woman aged 40-49 years with COVID-19, enrolled during active disease.

The chain employs TRBV12-3 or TRBV12-4 and TRBJ1-2; maybe TRBD1 (5 bases). V gave up 3 bases and J gave up 3 bases, with 8 bases separating them. The CDR3 runs 13 residues. CDR3 residues: CASSFGTDYGYTF. CDR3 DNA: TGTGCCAGCAGTTTCGGGACTGACTATGGCTACACCTTC.

This clone has more than one count but fewer than ten. The chain recombines TRBV28 with TRBJ2-4, with TRBD1 matching over 7 bases. CDR1 and CDR2 (germline): MDHEN, SYDVKM. The CDR3 contains 14 residues. As DNA, the CDR3 is TGTGCTATCCAGGGGGTTGGGGCCAAAAACATTCAGTACTTC. This encodes CAIQGVGAKNIQYF.

V and J are TRBV4-1 and TRBJ2-7; possibly TRBD2 for D (6 bases). V was clipped by 3 bases and J by 5 bases, with 17 bases between them. This CDR3 region has 15 residues. Per the germline V gene, CDR1 is MGHRA and CDR2 is YSYEKL. In DNA form, the CDR3 reads TGCGCCAGCAGCCAGATCGGGAGCCGGGGACACGAGCAGTACTTC. Translating it yields CASSQIGSRGHEQYF.

This sequence joins TRBV9 and TRBJ2-5, with unresolved D. The CDR3 is made up of 13 amino acids. In germline, CDR1 is SGDLS, CDR2 YYNGEE. Trimming took off 0 bases at V and 2 bases at J, with 5 bases between the two ends. CDR3 loop: CASSVAVQETQYF. CDR3 DNA: TGTGCCAGCAGCGTAGCAGTTCAAGAGACCCAGTACTTC. The whole variable domain, remainder taken from reference TRBV9 and TRBJ2-5, is DSGVTQTPKHLITATGQRVTLRCSPRSGDLSVYWYQQSLDQGLQFLIQYYNGEERAKGNILERFSAQQFPDLHSELNLSSLELGDSALYFCASSVAVQETQYFGPGTRLLVL.

V is TRBV28 and J is TRBJ1-2; tentatively, D is TRBD1 (6 bases). Germline-derived CDR1 and CDR2 are MDHEN and SYDVKM. Trimming cost V 6 bases and J 5 bases, with 22 bases left between them. The CDR3 spans 16 residues. CDR3 sequence (DNA): TGTGCCAGCAGCCGCGGGGGCAGTATCCGTTCATATGGCTACACCTTC. Its protein is CASSRGGSIRSYGYTF.

On this clone itself: In the same sample, other DNA sequences code for this CDR3. V and J are TRBV4-1 and TRBJ1-6; no firm D call. Per the germline V gene, CDR1 is MGHRA and CDR2 is YSYEKL. This CDR3 region has 16 residues. Trimming took off 0 bases at V and 0 bases at J, with 6 bases between the two ends. The CDR3 nucleotides are TGCGCCAGCAGCCAAGATAGGAGCTCCTATAATTCACCCCTCCACTTT. This codes for CASSQDRSSYNSPLHF.

In its sample, this clone was seen once. The chain employs TRBV6-5 and TRBJ1-1, with 8 positions matching TRBD1. Germline V lookup: CDR1 MNHEY, CDR2 SVGAGI. This CDR3 has 13 residues. V shed 6 bases and J 0 bases; nucleotides not matched to a gene: 0. The DNA for the CDR3 is TGTGCCAGCAGGGACAGGGTGAACACTGAAGCTTTCTTT. As protein: CASRDRVNTEAFF.

The genes are TRBV19 and TRBJ1-2; D is uncertain. The CDR3 runs 16 residues. V was pared by 0 bases and J by 2 bases, with 13 bases between. The germline CDR1 and CDR2 sequences are LNHDA and SQIVND (reference sequence). CDR3 nucleotide sequence: TGTGCCAGTAGTATAGATCTGGGAGGAAGAAACTATGGCTACACCTTC. It codes for CASSIDLGGRNYGYTF.

The V gene is TRBV19, the J gene TRBJ2-4; weak D call: TRBD2 (6 bases). V dropped 5 bases and J dropped 3 bases, with 17 bases sitting between them. Germline CDR1 is LNHDA and CDR2 is SQIVND (reference sequence). The CDR3 length is 16 residues. CDR3 in amino acids: CASSSPGVRGKNIQYF. The CDR3, as DNA: TGTGCCAGTAGTTCCCCGGGGGTACGGGGCAAAAACATTCAGTACTTC.

V and J are TRBV21-1 and TRBJ2-1; no check of the table's D call, TRBD2, against the DNA was made. TRBV21-1 is listed as a pseudogene. This CDR3 has 17 residues. CDR3 in amino acids: CASSKVSPGSSYNEQFF. The CDR3 DNA reads as TGTGCCAGCAGCAAAGTGTCCCCGGGGAGCTCCTACAATGAGCAGTTCTTC.

The chain couples TRBV18 to TRBJ1-6; 7 positions match TRBD1. The V gene's germline CDR1 is KGHSH and CDR2 LQKENI. V was pared by 2 bases and J by 7 bases, with 5 bases of the junction left unmatched. The CDR3 spans 15 residues. CDR3: CASSPVKQGNSPLHF. The CDR3 DNA reads as TGTGCCAGCTCACCAGTCAAACAGGGGAATTCACCCCTCCACTTT.

The rearrangement joins TRBV10-1 to TRBJ2-1; 8 nucleotides align to TRBD1. Germline CDR1 reads WNHNN; CDR2 reads SYGVQD (reference sequence). The CDR3 runs to 15 residues. V was clipped by 5 bases and J by 9 bases; unmatched bases: 12. The CDR3 loop is CASSPKGAGGTEQFF. CDR3 DNA: TGCGCCAGCAGTCCAAAGGGGGCAGGGGGCACTGAGCAGTTCTTC.

The genes are TRBV12-2 and TRBJ2-1; TRBD1, as called in the table, went unchecked against the DNA. TRBV12-2 is noted as a pseudogene. This CDR3 is 17 amino acids long. The CDR3: CASRKWGLDKFTDEQFF. DNA of the CDR3: TGTGCAAGTCGTAAATGGGGGCTAGACAAATTCACAGATGAGCAGTTCTTC.

Regarding this clone: At one end, the junction sequence differs from germline, possibly due to a read error. The rearrangement joins TRBV19 to TRBJ1-3; D perhaps matches TRBD1 (5 bases). Germline CDR1 is LNHDA and CDR2 is SQIVND (reference sequence). This CDR3 comprises 15 residues. The CDR3 spells CASSIALAIGAPTDF. Here the CDR3 DNA reads TGTGCCAGTAGTATTGCCCTAGCGATTGGGGCCCCAACCGATTTT.

The chain recombines TRBV6-1 with TRBJ1-5; D remains unclear. Germline values: CDR1 MNHNS, CDR2 SASEGT. The germline V and J ends were trimmed by 3 bases and 4 bases, with 10 bases remaining between them. The CDR3 runs to 14 residues. The CDR3 is CASSEGGGNQPQHF. The DNA of the CDR3 is TGTGCCAGCAGTGAGGGAGGAGGGAATCAGCCCCAGCATTTT.

The rearrangement uses TRBV7-3 and TRBJ1-1; D perhaps matches TRBD1 (5 bases). Germline values: CDR1 SGHTA, CDR2 FQGTGA. The CDR3 loop spans 15 amino acids. Trimming cost V 3 bases and J 3 bases, with 14 bases left between them. CDR3 in amino acids: CASSLGLAGYTEAFF. The CDR3 region has the DNA TGTGCCAGCAGCTTGGGACTTGCGGGTTACACTGAAGCTTTCTTT.

J is TRBJ2-7 and V is TRBV6-1; D gene uncertain. The V end was cut by 2 bases, the J end by 3 bases, with 14 bases between. The CDR3 extends over 15 amino acids. Germline assignment: CDR1 MNHNS and CDR2 SASEGT. The CDR3 is CASSELNVFYYEQYF. CDR3 sequence (DNA): TGTGCCAGCAGTGAATTAAATGTCTTCTACTACGAGCAGTACTTC.

This chain links TRBV5-1 with TRBJ2-3; 7 nucleotides agree with TRBD1. The length of the CDR3 is 16 residues. Looked up from germline, CDR1 is SGHRS and CDR2 is YFSETQ. V lost 0 bases, J lost 6 bases, and 10 bases stayed unmatched. CDR3 sequence (DNA): TGCGCCAGCAGCTTGGGCAGACAGGGTGCTTTGGATACGCAGTATTTT. Translating gives CASSLGRQGALDTQYF.

This chain joins TRBV14 and TRBJ2-1; D unresolved. CDR1 SGHDN and CDR2 FVKESK come from the germline V gene. Between the trimmed V and J ends, which lost 6 bases and 9 bases, there was a span of 9 bases. The length of the CDR3 is 11 residues. The CDR3 loop reads CASSHTGEQFF. The CDR3 coding sequence is TGTGCCAGCAGTCACACGGGTGAGCAGTTCTTC.

The gene calls are TRBV15 and TRBJ2-3; TRBD2 agrees at 10 bases. The V and J ends lost 3 bases and 1 base, in that order; junction bases with no gene match: 7. This CDR3 is built from 17 residues. Germline-derived CDR1 and CDR2 are LNHNV and YYDKDF (reference sequence). The CDR3, as DNA: TGTGCCACCAGCAGGGGGCTTCTAGCGGGGGGCACAGATACGCAGTATTTT. Protein product: CATSRGLLAGGTDTQYF.

This rearrangement joins TRBV7-3 to TRBJ2-3, with TRBD2 matching over 11 bases. CDR1 is SGHTA and CDR2 is FQGTGA in the germline V gene. This CDR3 has 17 amino acids. Losses at the gene ends were 2 bases for V and 3 bases for J; bases not matched to a gene: 7. The CDR3 DNA follows: TGTGCCAGCAGCTTACTTCTAGCGGGAGGTGGGACAGATACGCAGTATTTT. Residues: CASSLLLAGGGTDTQYF.

CDR3 amino acids: CASSFRQGAPGETQYF. Here the CDR3 DNA reads TGTGCCAGCAGCTTCCGACAGGGGGCGCCGGGGGAGACCCAGTACTTC. The rearrangement uses TRBV13 and TRBJ2-5, with TRBD1 matching over 10 bases. CDR3 length equals 16 residues. V shed 3 bases, J shed 5 bases, and the junction held 9 bases outside the gene matches. Germline assignment: CDR1 PRHDT and CDR2 FYEKMQ (reference sequence). The complete variable domain, with remaining parts taken from reference TRBV13 and TRBJ2-5, reads AAGVIQSPRHLIKEKRETATLKCYPIPRHDTVYWYQQGPGQDPQFLISFYEKMQSDKGSIPDRFSAQQFSDYHSELNMSSLELGDSALYFCASSFRQGAPGETQYFGPGTRLLVL.

Note on this clone: The sample holds other DNA sequences that translate to the same CDR3. J is TRBJ1-5 and V is TRBV27, with a weak D call TRBD1 (5 bases). The length of the CDR3 is 14 residues. V was trimmed by 2 bases and J by 7 bases, leaving 12 bases between them. CDR1 is MNHEY, CDR2 SMNVEV, per germline (reference sequence). CDR3 sequence: CASSLGQGGQPQHF. Written as DNA, the CDR3 is TGTGCCAGCAGTTTAGGCCAGGGAGGACAGCCCCAGCATTTT.

A few counts support this clone. V and J are TRBV19 and TRBJ1-5; 11 positions agree with TRBD1. The CDR3 totals 14 residues. V lost 5 bases and J lost 9; bases outside the gene matches: 6. Germline V gene lookup returns CDR1 LNHDA and CDR2 SQIVND (reference sequence). Here the CDR3 reads CASSAGQGAWPQHF. For the CDR3, the DNA is TGTGCCAGTAGTGCAGGACAGGGGGCCTGGCCCCAGCATTTT.

The rearrangement uses TRBV10-2 and TRBJ1-6; TRBD1 matches 8 bases. V gave up 10 bases and J gave up 5 bases; unmatched junction bases: 7. Looked up from germline, CDR1 is WSHSY and CDR2 is SAAADI. The CDR3 consists of 14 residues. The CDR3 loop reads CAITLTGDNSPLHF. In DNA, the CDR3 is TGCGCCATAACCCTGACAGGGGATAATTCACCCCTCCACTTT.

V usage is TRBV6-4 and J usage is TRBJ2-1, with a tentative D call TRBD2 (6 bases). CDR1 and CDR2 from the germline V gene are MRHNA and SNTAGT. This CDR3 contains 14 residues. V shed 6 bases and J shed 0 bases, with 9 bases lying between them. The CDR3 here is CASSGGSSYNEQFF. The DNA for the CDR3 is TGTGCCAGCAGCGGGGGTAGCTCCTACAATGAGCAGTTCTTC.